This T cell receptor (beta chain) was identified in a study of Graves' ophthalmopathy and Graves' hyperthyroidism. This CDR3 region has 13 residues. Germline CDR1 LNHNV, CDR2 YYDKDF (reference sequence). From RNA, the CDR3 regions of TCR beta chains were amplified and sequenced. Investigators did first-round RT-PCR with HTBI primers, then second-round multiplex PCR. One entry per CDR3 protein results from TCRdb running MiXCR on the multiplex PCR reads. Found here are roughly 500,000 distinct CDR3 sequences, around 14% of them singletons; the top ten hold roughly 9.8%. Points on this clonotype: Being one base from a much bigger clone, this may be a read error.

Input material: blood. The chain uses TRBV15 and TRBJ2-5; D not certain. This TCR came from a woman aged 30 to 39 with Graves' ophthalmopathy. The CDR3 DNA reads TGTACCACCTCCCGAGGCCTCCAAGGGACCCAGTACTTC. Amino acid sequence: CTTSRGLQGTQYF.